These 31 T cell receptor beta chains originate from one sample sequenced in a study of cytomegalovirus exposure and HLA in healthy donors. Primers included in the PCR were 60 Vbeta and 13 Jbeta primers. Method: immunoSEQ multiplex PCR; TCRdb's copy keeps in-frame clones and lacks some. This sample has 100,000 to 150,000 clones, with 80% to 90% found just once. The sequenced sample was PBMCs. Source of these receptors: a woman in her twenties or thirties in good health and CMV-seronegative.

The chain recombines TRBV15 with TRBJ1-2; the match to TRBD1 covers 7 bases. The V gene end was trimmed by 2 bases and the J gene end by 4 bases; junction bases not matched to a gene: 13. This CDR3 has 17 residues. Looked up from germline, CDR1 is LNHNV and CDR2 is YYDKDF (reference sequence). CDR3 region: CATSRPTRGGGSYGYTF. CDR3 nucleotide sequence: TGTGCCACCAGCAGACCTACAAGAGGAGGGGGCAGCTATGGCTACACCTTC. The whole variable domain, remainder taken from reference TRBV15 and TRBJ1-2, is DAMVIQNPRYQVTQFGKPVTLSCSQTLNHNVMYWYQQKSSQAPKLLFHYYDKDFNNEADTPDNFQSRRPNTSFCFLDIRSPGLGDTAMYLCATSRPTRGGGSYGYTFGSGTRLTVV.

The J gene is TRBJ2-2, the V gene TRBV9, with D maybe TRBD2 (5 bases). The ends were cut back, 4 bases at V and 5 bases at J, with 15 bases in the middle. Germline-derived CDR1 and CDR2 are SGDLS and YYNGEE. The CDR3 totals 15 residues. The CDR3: CASSPQLVGTGELFF. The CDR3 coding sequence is TGTGCCAGCAGCCCCCAACTAGTAGGGACCGGGGAGCTGTTTTTT. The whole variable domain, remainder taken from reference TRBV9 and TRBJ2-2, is DSGVTQTPKHLITATGQRVTLRCSPRSGDLSVYWYQQSLDQGLQFLIQYYNGEERAKGNILERFSAQQFPDLHSELNLSSLELGDSALYFCASSPQLVGTGELFFGEGSRLTVL.

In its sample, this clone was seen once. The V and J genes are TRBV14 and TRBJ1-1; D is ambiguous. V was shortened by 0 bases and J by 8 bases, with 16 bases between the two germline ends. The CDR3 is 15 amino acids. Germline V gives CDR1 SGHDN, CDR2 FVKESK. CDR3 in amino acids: CASSQEGSERLEAFF. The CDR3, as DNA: TGTGCCAGCAGCCAAGAAGGCAGCGAGAGACTCGAAGCTTTCTTT.

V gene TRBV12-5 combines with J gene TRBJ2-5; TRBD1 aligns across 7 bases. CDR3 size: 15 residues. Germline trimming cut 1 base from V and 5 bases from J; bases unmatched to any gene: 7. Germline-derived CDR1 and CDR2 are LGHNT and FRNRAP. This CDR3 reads CASGLGRQGGETQYF. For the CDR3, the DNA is TGTGCTAGTGGTTTGGGGCGACAGGGCGGGGAGACCCAGTACTTC. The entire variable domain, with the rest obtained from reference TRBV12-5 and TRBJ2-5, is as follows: DARVTQTPRHKVTEMGQEVTMRCQPILGHNTVFWYRQTMMQGLELLAYFRNRAPLDDSGMPKDRFSAEMPDATLATLKIQPSEPRDSAVYFCASGLGRQGGETQYFGPGTRLLVL.

CDR3 nucleotides: TGTGCCAGCAGCTTAGCGTCCCGGGTAAGCCGATACAATGAGCAGTTCTTC. It yields the protein CASSLASRVSRYNEQFF. This chain joins TRBV11-2 and TRBJ2-1; D is uncertain. V lost 1 base and J lost 4, with 17 bases in between. From germline, CDR1 is SGHAT and CDR2 FQNNGV. The CDR3 sequence is 17 residues long.

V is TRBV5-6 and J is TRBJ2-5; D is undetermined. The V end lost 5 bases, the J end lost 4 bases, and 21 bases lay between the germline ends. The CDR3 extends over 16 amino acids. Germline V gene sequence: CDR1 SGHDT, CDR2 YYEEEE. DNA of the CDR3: TGTGCCAGCAGACGACTCGTTGGCGTAGTTCCAGAGACCCAGTACTTC. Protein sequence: CASRRLVGVVPETQYF.

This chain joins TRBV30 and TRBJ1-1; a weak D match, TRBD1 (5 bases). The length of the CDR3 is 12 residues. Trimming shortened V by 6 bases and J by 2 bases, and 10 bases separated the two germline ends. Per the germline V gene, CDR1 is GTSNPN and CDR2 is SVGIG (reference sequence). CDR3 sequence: CACLGVNTEAFF. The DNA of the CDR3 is TGTGCCTGCTTAGGGGTAAACACTGAAGCTTTCTTT. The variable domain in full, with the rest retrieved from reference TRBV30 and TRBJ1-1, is SQTIHQWPATLVQPVGSPLSLECTVEGTSNPNLYWYRQAAGRGLQLLFYSVGIGQISSEVPQNLSASRPQDRQFILSSKKLLLSDSGFYLCACLGVNTEAFFGQGTRLTVV.

As DNA, the CDR3 is TGCGCCAGCAGCTTGAACCCGGACACGTACTCTGGGGCCAACGTCCTGACTTTC. The encoded protein is CASSLNPDTYSGANVLTF. The rearrangement joins TRBV5-1 to TRBJ2-6, with a possible D match to TRBD1 (5 bases). CDR3 length equals 18 residues. Germline-derived CDR1 and CDR2 are SGHRS and YFSETQ. V dropped 1 base and J dropped 0 bases, with 14 bases sitting between them.

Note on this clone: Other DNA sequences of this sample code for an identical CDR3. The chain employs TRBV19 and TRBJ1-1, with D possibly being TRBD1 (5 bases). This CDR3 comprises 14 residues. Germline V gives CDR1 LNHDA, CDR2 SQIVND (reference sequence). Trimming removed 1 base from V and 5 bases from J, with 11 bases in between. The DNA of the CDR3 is TGTGCCAGTAGTATAGTTCGGGGGGGAACTGAAGCTTTCTTT. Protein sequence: CASSIVRGGTEAFF.

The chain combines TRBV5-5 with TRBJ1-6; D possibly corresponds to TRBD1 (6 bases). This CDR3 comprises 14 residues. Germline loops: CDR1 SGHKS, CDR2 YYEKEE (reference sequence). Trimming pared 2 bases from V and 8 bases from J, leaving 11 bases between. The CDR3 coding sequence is TGTGCCAGCAGCTTCTCAGGGGTGGATTCACCCCTCCACTTT. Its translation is CASSFSGVDSPLHF.

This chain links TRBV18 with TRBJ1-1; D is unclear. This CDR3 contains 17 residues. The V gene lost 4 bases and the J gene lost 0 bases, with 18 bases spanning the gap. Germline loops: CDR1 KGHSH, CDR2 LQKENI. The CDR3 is CASSRPLGGRVNTEAFF. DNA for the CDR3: TGTGCCAGCTCACGACCCTTGGGTGGGAGGGTGAACACTGAAGCTTTCTTT.

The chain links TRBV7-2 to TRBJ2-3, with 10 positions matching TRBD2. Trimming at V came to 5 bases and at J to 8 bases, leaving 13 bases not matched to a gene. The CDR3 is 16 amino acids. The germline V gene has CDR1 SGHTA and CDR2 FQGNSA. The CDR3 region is CASSPGGLASGGTQYF. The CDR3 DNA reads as TGTGCCAGCAGCCCAGGGGGACTAGCGAGCGGGGGTACGCAGTATTTT.

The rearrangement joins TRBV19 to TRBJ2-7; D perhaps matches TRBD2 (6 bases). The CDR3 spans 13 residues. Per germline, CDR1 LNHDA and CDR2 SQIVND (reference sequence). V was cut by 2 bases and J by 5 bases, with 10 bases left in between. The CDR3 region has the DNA TGTGCCAGTAGTATATCGGGGGTCAACGAGCAGTACTTC. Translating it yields CASSISGVNEQYF.

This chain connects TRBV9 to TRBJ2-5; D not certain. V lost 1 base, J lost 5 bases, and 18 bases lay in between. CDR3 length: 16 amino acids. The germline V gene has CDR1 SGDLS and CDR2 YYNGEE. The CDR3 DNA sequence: TGTGCCAGCAGCGTATCCGGGTCTCTAACCCGGGAGACCCAGTACTTC. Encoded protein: CASSVSGSLTRETQYF. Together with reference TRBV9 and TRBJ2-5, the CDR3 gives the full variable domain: DSGVTQTPKHLITATGQRVTLRCSPRSGDLSVYWYQQSLDQGLQFLIQYYNGEERAKGNILERFSAQQFPDLHSELNLSSLELGDSALYFCASSVSGSLTRETQYFGPGTRLLVL.

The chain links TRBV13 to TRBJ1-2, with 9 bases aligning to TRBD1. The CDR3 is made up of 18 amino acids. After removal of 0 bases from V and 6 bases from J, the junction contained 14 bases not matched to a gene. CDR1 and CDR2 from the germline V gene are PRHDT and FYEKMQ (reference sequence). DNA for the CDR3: TGTGCCAGCAGCTTAGGCTTGAAGTCTGGGACAGGGCCCGATGGCTACACCTTC. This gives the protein CASSLGLKSGTGPDGYTF.

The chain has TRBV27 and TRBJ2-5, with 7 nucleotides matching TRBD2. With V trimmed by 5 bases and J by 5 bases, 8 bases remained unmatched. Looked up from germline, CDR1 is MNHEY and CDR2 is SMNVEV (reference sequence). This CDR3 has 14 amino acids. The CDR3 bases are TGTGCCAGCAGTCCCACGGGGGGTTGGGAGACCCAGTACTTC. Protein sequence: CASSPTGGWETQYF.

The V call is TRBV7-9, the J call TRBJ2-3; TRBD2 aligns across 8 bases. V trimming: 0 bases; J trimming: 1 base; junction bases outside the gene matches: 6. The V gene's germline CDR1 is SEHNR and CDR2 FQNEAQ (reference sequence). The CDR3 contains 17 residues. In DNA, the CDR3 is TGTGCCAGCAGCTTAGCTGTTGGACTAGCCGGCACAGATACGCAGTATTTT. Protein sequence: CASSLAVGLAGTDTQYF.

The CDR3 loop reads CASSLRGYSYEQYF. CDR3 DNA: TGTGCCAGCAGCCTGAGGGGGTACAGCTACGAGCAGTACTTC. The chain has TRBV16 and TRBJ2-7; D may be TRBD1 (6 bases). The V gene lost 4 bases and the J gene lost 3 bases, with 13 bases spanning the gap. Per germline, CDR1 KGHSY and CDR2 FQNENV. CDR3 size: 14 residues.

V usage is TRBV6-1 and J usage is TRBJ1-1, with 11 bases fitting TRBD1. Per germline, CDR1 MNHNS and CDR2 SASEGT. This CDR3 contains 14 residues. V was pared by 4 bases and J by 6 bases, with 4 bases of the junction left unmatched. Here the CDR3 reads CASSALGQGAEAFF. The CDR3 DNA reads TGTGCCAGCAGTGCCCTGGGACAGGGGGCTGAAGCTTTCTTT.

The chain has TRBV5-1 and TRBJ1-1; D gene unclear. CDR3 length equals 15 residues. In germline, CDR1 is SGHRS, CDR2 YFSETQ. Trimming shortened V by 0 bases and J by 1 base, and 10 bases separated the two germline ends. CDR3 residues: CASSLVRERNTEAFF. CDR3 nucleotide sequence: TGCGCCAGCAGCTTGGTCCGGGAAAGGAACACTGAAGCTTTCTTT.

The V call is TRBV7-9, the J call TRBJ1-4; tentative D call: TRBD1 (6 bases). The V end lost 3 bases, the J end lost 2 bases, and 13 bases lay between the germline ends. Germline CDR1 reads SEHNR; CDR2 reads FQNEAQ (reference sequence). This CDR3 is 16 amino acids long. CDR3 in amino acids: CASSFHRDPTNEKLFF. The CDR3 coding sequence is TGTGCCAGCAGCTTTCACAGGGATCCCACTAATGAAAAACTGTTTTTT.

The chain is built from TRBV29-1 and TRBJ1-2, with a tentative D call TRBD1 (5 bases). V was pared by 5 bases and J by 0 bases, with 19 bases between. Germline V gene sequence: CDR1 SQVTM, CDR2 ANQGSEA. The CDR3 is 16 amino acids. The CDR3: CSVPLRVSTANYGYTF. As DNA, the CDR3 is TGCAGCGTTCCCCTCAGGGTTAGCACCGCTAACTATGGCTACACCTTC.

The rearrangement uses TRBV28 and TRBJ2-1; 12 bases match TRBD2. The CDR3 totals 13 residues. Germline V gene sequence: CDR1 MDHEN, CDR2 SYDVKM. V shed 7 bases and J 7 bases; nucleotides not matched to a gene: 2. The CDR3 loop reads CASTGTSGNEQFF. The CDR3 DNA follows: TGTGCCAGCACCGGGACTAGCGGGAATGAGCAGTTCTTC.

CDR3 in amino acids: CASSRGTSGRETQYF. For the CDR3, the DNA is TGTGCCAGCAGTAGAGGGACTAGCGGGCGGGAGACCCAGTACTTC. The gene calls are TRBV6-5 and TRBJ2-5, with TRBD2 identical over 12 bases. The CDR3 has 15 amino acids. The germline CDR1 and CDR2 sequences are MNHEY and SVGAGI. The trim removed 5 bases at V and 5 bases at J, leaving 6 bases unmatched.

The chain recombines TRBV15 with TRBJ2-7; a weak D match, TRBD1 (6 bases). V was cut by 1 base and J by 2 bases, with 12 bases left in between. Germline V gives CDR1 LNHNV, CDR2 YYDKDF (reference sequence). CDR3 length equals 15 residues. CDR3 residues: CATSRGQQGTYEQYF. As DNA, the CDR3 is TGTGCCACCAGCAGAGGTCAACAGGGAACCTACGAGCAGTACTTC.

The CDR3 DNA reads TGTGCCAGCACTCTAACCTCGACAGGAGCTAACTATGGCTACACCTTC. Translated, it gives CASTLTSTGANYGYTF. V usage is TRBV28 and J usage is TRBJ1-2; D is perhaps TRBD1 (6 bases). The ends were cut back, 7 bases at V and 0 bases at J, with 18 bases in the middle. The CDR3 sequence is 16 residues long. CDR1 and CDR2 (germline): MDHEN, SYDVKM.

Written as DNA, the CDR3 is TGTGCCAGCAGCCCCCGGGACAGGGTAAATACGCAGTATTTT. Its translation is CASSPRDRVNTQYF. The rearrangement links TRBV9 to TRBJ2-3; 9 bases are shared with TRBD1. Trimming removed 4 bases from V and 7 bases from J; junction bases left unmatched: 7. Germline assignment: CDR1 SGDLS and CDR2 YYNGEE. The CDR3 totals 14 residues.

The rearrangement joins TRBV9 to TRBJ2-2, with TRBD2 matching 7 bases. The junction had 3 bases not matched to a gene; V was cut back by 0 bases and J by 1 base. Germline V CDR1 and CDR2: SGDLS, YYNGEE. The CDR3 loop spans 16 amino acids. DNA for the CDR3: TGTGCCAGCAGCGTAGGAGGCGGGGGGAACACCGGGGAGCTGTTTTTT. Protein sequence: CASSVGGGGNTGELFF.

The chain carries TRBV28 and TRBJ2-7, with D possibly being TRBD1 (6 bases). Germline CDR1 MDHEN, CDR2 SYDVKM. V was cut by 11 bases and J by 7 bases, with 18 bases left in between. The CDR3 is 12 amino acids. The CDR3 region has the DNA TGTGCCTCCAGGGGCCCCGAGGGGGAGCAGTACTTC. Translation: CASRGPEGEQYF.

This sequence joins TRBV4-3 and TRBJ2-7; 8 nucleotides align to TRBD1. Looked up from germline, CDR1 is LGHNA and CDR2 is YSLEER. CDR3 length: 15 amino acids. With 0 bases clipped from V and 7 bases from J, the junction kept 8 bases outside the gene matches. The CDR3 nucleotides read TGCGCCAGCAGCCAAGATTCGCAGGGGGCGTGGGAGCAGTACTTC. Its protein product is CASSQDSQGAWEQYF.

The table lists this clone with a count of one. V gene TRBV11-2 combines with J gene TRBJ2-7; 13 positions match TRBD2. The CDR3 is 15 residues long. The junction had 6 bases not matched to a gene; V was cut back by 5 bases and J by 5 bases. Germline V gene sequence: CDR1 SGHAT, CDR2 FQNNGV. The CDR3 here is CASSVTSGGLHEQYF. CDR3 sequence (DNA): TGTGCCAGCAGCGTGACTAGCGGGGGGTTACACGAGCAGTACTTC. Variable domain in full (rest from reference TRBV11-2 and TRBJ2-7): EAGVAQSPRYKIIEKRQSVAFWCNPISGHATLYWYQQILGQGPKLLIQFQNNGVVDDSQLPKDRFSAERLKGVDSTLKIQPAKLEDSAVYLCASSVTSGGLHEQYFGPGTRLTVT.